This TCR beta chain was found in a study of vaccination effects on CD4 cells after COVID-19. Germline V lookup: CDR1 SGHRS, CDR2 YFSETQ. The CDR3 spans 15 residues. Losses at the gene ends were 4 bases for V and 3 bases for J; bases not matched to a gene: 2. Turning to this clone: Antigen: not known.

Sequencing followed a ViraFEST assay step that expanded antigen-specific CD4+ T cells with viral peptide pools. Researchers isolated CD4+ T cells once about 11 days of culture had elapsed. Two-dose BNT162b2 or mRNA-1273 vaccination was given to participants. Clones were read by immunoSEQ multiplex PCR, and TCRdb kept only the in-frame ones, dropping some. The profile shows 21,000 or so clones, around 69% of them singletons. The chain is built from TRBV5-1 and TRBJ2-5; 14 bases are shared with TRBD2. The TCR was taken from a human donor who received a COVID-19 vaccine. This material consisted of CD4+ T cells from PBMCs cultured with HCoV-229E spike peptides, taken after COVID-19 vaccination. The CDR3 coding sequence is TGCGCCAGCAGCCGGGGACTAGCGGGGGAAGAGACCCAGTACTTC. Translation gives CASSRGLAGEETQYF.